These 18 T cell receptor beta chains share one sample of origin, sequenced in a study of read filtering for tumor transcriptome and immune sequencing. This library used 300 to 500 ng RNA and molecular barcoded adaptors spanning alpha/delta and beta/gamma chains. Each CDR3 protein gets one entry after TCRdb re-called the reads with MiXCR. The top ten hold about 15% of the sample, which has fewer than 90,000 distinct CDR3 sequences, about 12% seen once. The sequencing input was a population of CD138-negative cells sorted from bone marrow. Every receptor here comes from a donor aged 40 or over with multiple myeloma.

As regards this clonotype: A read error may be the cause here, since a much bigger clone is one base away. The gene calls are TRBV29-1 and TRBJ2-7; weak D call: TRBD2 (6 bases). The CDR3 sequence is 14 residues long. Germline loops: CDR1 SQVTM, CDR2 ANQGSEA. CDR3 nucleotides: TGCAGCGTGAAACCGGGACTCCGCTCCTACGGGCAGTACTTC. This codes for CSVKPGLRSYGQYF.

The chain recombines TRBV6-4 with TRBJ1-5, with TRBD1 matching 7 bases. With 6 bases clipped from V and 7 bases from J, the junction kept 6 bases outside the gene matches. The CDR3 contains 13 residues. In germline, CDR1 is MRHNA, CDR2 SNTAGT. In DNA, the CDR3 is TGTGCCAGCAGGATACACAGGGGCCAGCCCCAGCATTTT. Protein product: CASRIHRGQPQHF.

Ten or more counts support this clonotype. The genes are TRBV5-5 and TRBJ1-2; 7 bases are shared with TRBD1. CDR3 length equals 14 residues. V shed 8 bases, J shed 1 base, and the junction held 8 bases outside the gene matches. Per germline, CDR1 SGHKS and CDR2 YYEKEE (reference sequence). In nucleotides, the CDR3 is TGTGCCAGTGTGCAACAGGGGCATAACTATGGCTACACCTTC. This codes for CASVQQGHNYGYTF.

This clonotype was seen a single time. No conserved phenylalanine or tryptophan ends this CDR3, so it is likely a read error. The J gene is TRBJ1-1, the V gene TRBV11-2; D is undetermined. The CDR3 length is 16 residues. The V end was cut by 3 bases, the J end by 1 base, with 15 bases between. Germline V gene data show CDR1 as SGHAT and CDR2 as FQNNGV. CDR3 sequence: CASSLKQSWRNTEAFL. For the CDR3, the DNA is TGTGCCAGCAGCTTGAAGCAGAGCTGGAGGAACACTGAAGCTTTCCTT.

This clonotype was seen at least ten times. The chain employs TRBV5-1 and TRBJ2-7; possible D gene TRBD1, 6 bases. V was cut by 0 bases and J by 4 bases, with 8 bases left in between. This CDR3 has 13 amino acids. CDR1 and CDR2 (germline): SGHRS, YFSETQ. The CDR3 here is CASSLDTGYEQYF. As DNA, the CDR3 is TGCGCCAGCAGCTTGGATACAGGGTACGAGCAGTACTTC.

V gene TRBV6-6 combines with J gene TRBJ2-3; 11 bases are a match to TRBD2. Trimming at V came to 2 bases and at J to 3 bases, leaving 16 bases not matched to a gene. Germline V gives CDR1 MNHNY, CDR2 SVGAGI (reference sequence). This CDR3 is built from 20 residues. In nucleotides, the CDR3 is TGTGCCAGCAGTTACGTGATGGGACTAGCGGAAACCCTAGGGACAGATACGCAGTATTTT. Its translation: CASSYVMGLAETLGTDTQYF.

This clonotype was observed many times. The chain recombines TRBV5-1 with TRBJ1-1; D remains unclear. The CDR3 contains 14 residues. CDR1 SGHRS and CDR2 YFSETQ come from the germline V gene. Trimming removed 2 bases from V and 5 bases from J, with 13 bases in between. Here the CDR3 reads CASSFGPGRTEAFF. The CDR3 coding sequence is TGCGCCAGCAGCTTTGGGCCAGGCAGGACTGAAGCTTTCTTT.

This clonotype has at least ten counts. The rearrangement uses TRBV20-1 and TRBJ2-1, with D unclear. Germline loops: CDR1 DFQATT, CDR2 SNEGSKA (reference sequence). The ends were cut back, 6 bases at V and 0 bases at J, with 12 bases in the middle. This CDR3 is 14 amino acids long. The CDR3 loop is CSAPPPYSYNEQFF. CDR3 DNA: TGCAGTGCCCCCCCCCCATACTCCTACAATGAGCAGTTCTTC.

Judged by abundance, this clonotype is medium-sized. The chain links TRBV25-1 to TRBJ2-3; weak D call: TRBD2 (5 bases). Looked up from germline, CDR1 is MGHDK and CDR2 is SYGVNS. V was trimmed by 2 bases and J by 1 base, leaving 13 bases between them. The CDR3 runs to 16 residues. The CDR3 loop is CASSERKLVGTDTQYF. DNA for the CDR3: TGTGCCAGCAGTGAAAGAAAACTAGTGGGCACAGATACGCAGTATTTT.

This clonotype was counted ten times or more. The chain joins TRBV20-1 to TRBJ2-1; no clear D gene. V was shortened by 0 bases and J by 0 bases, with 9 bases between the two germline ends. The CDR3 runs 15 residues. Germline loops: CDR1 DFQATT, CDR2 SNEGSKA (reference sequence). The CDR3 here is CSARDILSSYNEQFF. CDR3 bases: TGCAGTGCTAGAGATATCCTGAGCTCCTACAATGAGCAGTTCTTC.

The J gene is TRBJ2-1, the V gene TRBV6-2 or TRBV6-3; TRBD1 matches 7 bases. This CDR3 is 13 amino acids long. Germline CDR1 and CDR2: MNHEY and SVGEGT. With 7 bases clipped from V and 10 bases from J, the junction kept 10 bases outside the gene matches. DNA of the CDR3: TGTGCCAGCATAAGGACAGGATACTACGAGCAGTTCTTC. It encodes CASIRTGYYEQFF.

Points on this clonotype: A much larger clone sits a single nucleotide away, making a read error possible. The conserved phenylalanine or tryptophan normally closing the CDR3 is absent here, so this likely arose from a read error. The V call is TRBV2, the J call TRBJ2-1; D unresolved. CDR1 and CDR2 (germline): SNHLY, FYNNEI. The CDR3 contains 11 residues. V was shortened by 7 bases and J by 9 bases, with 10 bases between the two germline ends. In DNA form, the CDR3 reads TGTGCCAGCAATGGAGTTGGTGAGCAGTTCTCC. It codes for CASNGVGEQFS.

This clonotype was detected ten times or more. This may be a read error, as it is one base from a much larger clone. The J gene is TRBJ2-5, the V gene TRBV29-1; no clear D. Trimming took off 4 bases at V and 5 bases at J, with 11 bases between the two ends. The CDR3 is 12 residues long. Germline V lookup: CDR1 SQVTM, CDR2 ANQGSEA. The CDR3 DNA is TGCAGCGTTGCGGTAATCGATGAGACCCAGTACTTC. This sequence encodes CSVAVIDETQYF.

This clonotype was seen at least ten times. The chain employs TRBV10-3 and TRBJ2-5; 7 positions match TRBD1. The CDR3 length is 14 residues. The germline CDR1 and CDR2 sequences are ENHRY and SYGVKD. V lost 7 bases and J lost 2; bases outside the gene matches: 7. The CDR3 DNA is TGTGCCATCACCCCAGGGGGACAGCAAGAGACCCAGTACTTC. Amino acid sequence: CAITPGGQQETQYF.

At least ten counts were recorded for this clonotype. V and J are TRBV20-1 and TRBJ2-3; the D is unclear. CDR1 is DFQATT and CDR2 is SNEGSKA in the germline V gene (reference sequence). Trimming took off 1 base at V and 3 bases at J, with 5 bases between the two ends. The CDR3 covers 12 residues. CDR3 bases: TGCAGTGCTAGAGTGACAACAGATACGCAGTATTTT. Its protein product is CSARVTTDTQYF.

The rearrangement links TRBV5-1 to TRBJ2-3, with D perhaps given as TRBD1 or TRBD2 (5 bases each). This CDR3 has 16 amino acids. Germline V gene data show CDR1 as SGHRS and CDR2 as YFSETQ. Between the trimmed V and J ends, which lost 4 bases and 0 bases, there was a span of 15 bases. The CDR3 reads CASSTSLGPSTDTQYF. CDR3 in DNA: TGCGCCAGCAGCACTTCTTTGGGACCTAGCACAGATACGCAGTATTTT. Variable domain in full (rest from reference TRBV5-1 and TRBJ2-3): KAGVTQTPRYLIKTRGQQVTLSCSPISGHRSVSWYQQTPGQGLQFLFEYFSETQRNKGNFPGRFSGRQFSNSRSEMNVSTLELGDSALYLCASSTSLGPSTDTQYFGPGTRLTVL.

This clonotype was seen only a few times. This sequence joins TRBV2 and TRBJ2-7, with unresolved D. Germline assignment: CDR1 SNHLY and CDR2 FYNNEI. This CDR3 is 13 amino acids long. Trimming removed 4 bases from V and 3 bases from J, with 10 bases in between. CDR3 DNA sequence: TGTGCCAGCAGTGGTCGTAGTGTCTACGAGCAGTACTTC. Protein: CASSGRSVYEQYF.

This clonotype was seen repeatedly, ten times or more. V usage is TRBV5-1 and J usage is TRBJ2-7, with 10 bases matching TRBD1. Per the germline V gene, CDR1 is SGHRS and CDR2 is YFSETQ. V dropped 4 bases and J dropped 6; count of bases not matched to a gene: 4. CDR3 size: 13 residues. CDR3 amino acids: CASSPWTGGEQYF. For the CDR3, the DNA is TGCGCCAGCAGCCCCTGGACAGGGGGCGAGCAGTACTTC.